Following are 4 T cell receptor beta chains from one sample sequenced in a study of blood T cells in healthy people across ages. A second PCR, run for roughly 6 to 11 cycles, used a sample-barcoded 5' primer plus a J-beta primer mix. Each CDR3 protein is one row after TCRdb ran MiXCR on the 5' RACE reads. The table shows some 1,500,000 distinct CDR3 sequences, with approximately 39% occurring only once. The sequencing sample was made of blood. Source of these receptors: a woman aged 18 to 35 in good health.

This clonotype has ten or more counts. The chain links TRBV15 to TRBJ2-7, with D possibly matching TRBD1 (6 bases). Germline CDR1 reads LNHNV; CDR2 reads YYDKDF (reference sequence). CDR3 length equals 16 residues. V lost 5 bases, J lost 3 bases, and 20 bases lay in between. The CDR3 is CATSGQTGSLNYEQYF. The DNA for the CDR3 is TGTGCCACCAGCGGACAAACAGGGAGTTTAAACTACGAGCAGTACTTC.

This clonotype was seen a handful of times. The chain uses TRBV6-1 and TRBJ1-5; perhaps TRBD1 as D (5 bases). Trimming removed 5 bases at V and 5 bases at J, with 19 bases between. Germline V gene lookup returns CDR1 MNHNS and CDR2 SASEGT. The CDR3 covers 16 residues. In DNA form, the CDR3 reads TGTGCCAGCAGTCAGGGATTCAGGAGGTCCGATCAGCCCCAGCATTTT. It is translated as CASSQGFRRSDQPQHF.

The chain recombines TRBV7-9 with TRBJ1-3; perhaps TRBD1 as D (5 bases). This CDR3 comprises 17 residues. The V gene lost 7 bases and the J gene lost 3 bases, with 22 bases spanning the gap. Germline CDR1 is SEHNR and CDR2 is FQNEAQ (reference sequence). The CDR3 is CASTLGVRLLHGNTIYF. The CDR3, as DNA: TGTGCCAGCACCCTAGGGGTACGACTGCTCCATGGAAACACCATATATTTT.

The chain employs TRBV4-2 and TRBJ1-6; a possible D gene is TRBD1 (6 bases). V was cut by 3 bases and J by 5 bases, with 17 bases left in between. The CDR3 extends over 17 amino acids. The germline gives CDR1 LGHNA, CDR2 YNFKEQ. DNA for the CDR3: TGTGCCAGCAGCCAGCCCACCCCGGGACAACATAATTCACCCCTCCACTTT. This sequence encodes CASSQPTPGQHNSPLHF.